Listed below are T cell receptor beta chains from one sample, sequenced in a study of OX40 agonist ivuxolimab in advanced cancers. Profiled with immunoSEQ multiplex PCR; TCRdb holds only in-frame clones, not every one. Of about 59,000 clones listed, roughly 84% are singletons. The sample here was CD4+ or CD8+ T cells sorted from blood, taken in a trial of the OX40 agonist ivuxolimab. These receptors originate from an adult with an advanced solid tumor such as melanoma, head and neck, liver or kidney cancer. Both conserved end residues are part of each CDR3. The D gene is left open where the match is weak. Clone size is given for some rows only: seen once, a few or many times, or a class if the clone is expanded.

j_gene: TRBJ1-5; d_gene: NA; abundance: NA; v_gene: TRBV6-6; CDR3nt: TGTGCCAGCAGTTACTCGTTTTCGGAGGATCAGCCCCAGCATTTT; CDR3aa: CASSYSFSEDQPQHF
j_gene: TRBJ2-1; d_gene: NA; abundance: NA; v_gene: TRBV18; CDR3nt: TGTGCCAGCTCAAGTACTAGCCCTGCCTACAATGAGCAGTTCTTC; CDR3aa: CASSSTSPAYNEQFF
j_gene: TRBJ1-4; d_gene: TRBD1; abundance: NA; v_gene: TRBV6-1; CDR3nt: TGTGCCAGCAGGCAGGGGGCCGGTAATGAAAAACTGTTTTTT; CDR3aa: CASRQGAGNEKLFF
j_gene: TRBJ2-2; d_gene: NA; abundance: few; v_gene: TRBV12-5; CDR3nt: TGTGCTAGTGCCCAGACCCACACCGGGGAGCTGTTTTTT; CDR3aa: CASAQTHTGELFF
j_gene: TRBJ1-2; d_gene: NA; abundance: NA; v_gene: TRBV5-1; CDR3nt: TGCGCCAGCAGCTTAAGAGGGGATGGCTACACCTTC; CDR3aa: CASSLRGDGYTF
j_gene: TRBJ2-7; d_gene: NA; abundance: NA; v_gene: TRBV20-1; CDR3nt: TGCAGTGCTTCCAGGTCGGACGAGCAGTACTTC; CDR3aa: CSASRSDEQYF
j_gene: TRBJ2-3; d_gene: TRBD2; abundance: NA; v_gene: TRBV9; CDR3nt: TGTGCCAGCAGCGTAGTTGCGGGAGGGAGCACAGATACGCAGTATTTT; CDR3aa: CASSVVAGGSTDTQYF
j_gene: TRBJ2-5; d_gene: TRBD1; abundance: NA; v_gene: TRBV15; CDR3nt: TGTGCCACCAGCAGACTCACGGGGCCAGCGACAGGGCAAGAGACCCAGTACTTC; CDR3aa: CATSRLTGPATGQETQYF
j_gene: TRBJ2-3; d_gene: TRBD1; abundance: NA; v_gene: TRBV7-9; CDR3nt: TGTGCCAGCAGAGATACAGGGGCGAATACGCAGTATTTT; CDR3aa: CASRDTGANTQYF
j_gene: TRBJ2-3; d_gene: NA; abundance: once; v_gene: TRBV10-3; CDR3nt: TGTGCCATCAATCAGGGGTCTAGCACAGATACGCAGTATTTT; CDR3aa: CAINQGSSTDTQYF
j_gene: TRBJ1-3; d_gene: NA; abundance: once; v_gene: TRBV5-1; CDR3nt: TGCGCCAGCAGCGGGGACGGTTCTGGAAACACCATATATTTT; CDR3aa: CASSGDGSGNTIYF
j_gene: TRBJ2-7; d_gene: NA; abundance: few; v_gene: TRBV2; CDR3nt: TGTGCCAGCAGTGACGGGGTGGTCGCCGACGAGCAGTACTTC; CDR3aa: CASSDGVVADEQYF
j_gene: TRBJ1-1; d_gene: TRBD1; abundance: NA; v_gene: TRBV7-9; CDR3nt: TGTGCCAGCAGCTCTCCGGACAGGGCACGGACTGAAGCTTTCTTT; CDR3aa: CASSSPDRARTEAFF
j_gene: TRBJ2-3; d_gene: NA; abundance: NA; v_gene: TRBV29-1; CDR3nt: TGCAGCGTACCATGGGGGGATACGCAGTATTTT; CDR3aa: CSVPWGDTQYF
j_gene: TRBJ2-7; d_gene: TRBD1; abundance: NA; v_gene: TRBV19; CDR3nt: TGTGCCAGTAGTATAAGGACAGGGACGTACGAGCAGTACTTC; CDR3aa: CASSIRTGTYEQYF
j_gene: TRBJ1-2; d_gene: NA; abundance: NA; v_gene: TRBV11-2; CDR3nt: TGTGCCAGCAGCTTAGGTACAGACTATGGCTACACCTTC; CDR3aa: CASSLGTDYGYTF
j_gene: TRBJ1-3; d_gene: NA; abundance: NA; v_gene: TRBV5-6; CDR3nt: TGTGCCAGCAGCTTGACAGGGTTAGGAAACACCATATATTTT; CDR3aa: CASSLTGLGNTIYF
j_gene: TRBJ2-3; d_gene: NA; abundance: NA; v_gene: TRBV2; CDR3nt: TGTGCCAGCAGAGAGGGGGGGCCAGGTACGCAGTATTTT; CDR3aa: CASREGGPGTQYF
j_gene: TRBJ1-1; d_gene: NA; abundance: NA; v_gene: TRBV15; CDR3nt: TGTGCCACCAGCAGAGACAGGGTACTCACTGAAGCTTTCTTT; CDR3aa: CATSRDRVLTEAFF
j_gene: TRBJ1-2; d_gene: NA; abundance: NA; v_gene: TRBV6-6; CDR3nt: TGTGCCAGCATCTTATCCGGGACACATAACTATGGCTACACCTTC; CDR3aa: CASILSGTHNYGYTF